These T cell receptor beta chains were read from a single sample in a study of long-term antiretroviral therapy in people with HIV. Only in-frame clones appear in the TCRdb table, and some are missing; sequencing was by immunoSEQ multiplex PCR. The repertoire holds about 25,000 clones, under 85% seen once, with roughly 10% in the top ten. The starting material was unsorted PBMCs, obtained 2.1 years after starting antiretroviral therapy. The source of these receptors is a young man with HIV. Each CDR3 is given without its conserved first and last residue.

TRBJ2-7	TRBV27	ASSLRGSGSYEQY
TRBJ2-7	TRBV29-1	SVEPGDSYEQY
TRBJ2-3	TRBV20-1	SASERTQY
TRBJ1-1	TRBV7-2	ASSFDRGGAF
TRBJ2-7	TRBV7-9	ASSFAGSEQY
TRBJ1-2	TRBV5-4	ASSFGGQDYGYT
TRBJ1-4	TRBV5-6	ASSQASGSHGNEKLF
TRBJ1-1	TRBV5-4	ASSHARTPRNTEAF
TRBJ2-7	TRBV7-6	ASSLGTSLDEQY
TRBJ1-3	TRBV7-2	ASSTQGGGNTIY
TRBJ2-1	TRBV6-5	ASSSTYNEQF
TRBJ2-5	TRBV6-5	ASSYPQGIQETQY
TRBJ1-1	TRBV6-1	ASSELPQGRVGNTEAF
TRBJ1-2	TRBV5-6	ASSSWDRVNDGYT